This TCR beta chain was profiled in a study of T cells in Graves' hyperthyroidism and ophthalmopathy. The germline CDR1 and CDR2 sequences are KGHDR and SFDVKD. V was pared by 6 bases and J by 1 base, with 2 bases of the junction left unmatched. The CDR3 has 14 residues. Using RNA transcripts as the source, TCR beta CDR3 regions were amplified. A first-round RT-PCR of the TCR CDR3 used the HTBI primer set. TCRdb used MiXCR to reprocess the multiplex PCR reads, holding one entry per CDR3 protein. The sample carries some 50,000 distinct CDR3 sequences, roughly 51% recorded once. This chain connects TRBV24-1 to TRBJ1-5, with TRBD1 matching 7 bases. The sequenced material came from peripheral blood or thyroid tissue (not recorded which). This receptor was identified in a man aged 18 to 29 with Graves' hyperthyroidism. The CDR3 here is CATSRGQSNQPQHF. CDR3 DNA: TGTGCCACCAGTAGGGGACAGAGCAATCAGCCCCAGCATTTT.